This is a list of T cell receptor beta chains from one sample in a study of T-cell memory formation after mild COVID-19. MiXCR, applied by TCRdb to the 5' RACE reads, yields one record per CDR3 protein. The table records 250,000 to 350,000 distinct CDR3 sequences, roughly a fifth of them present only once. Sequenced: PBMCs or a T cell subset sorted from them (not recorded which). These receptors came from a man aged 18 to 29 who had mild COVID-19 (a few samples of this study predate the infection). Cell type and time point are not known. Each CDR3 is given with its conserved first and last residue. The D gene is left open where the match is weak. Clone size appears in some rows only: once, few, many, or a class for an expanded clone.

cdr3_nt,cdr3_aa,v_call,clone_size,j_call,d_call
TGTGCCAGCAGACAACAGGGGGCGAACTATGGCTACACCTTC,CASRQQGANYGYTF,TRBV7-9,.,TRBJ1-2,TRBD1
TGCGCCAGCAGTTCCCTTCCCACCGGGGAGCTGTTTTTT,CASSSLPTGELFF,TRBV5-1,.,TRBJ2-2,.
TGTGCCAGCAGCCCCACCCCCCGGGCTAGCGGGGGGGTTCTAGCCAAAAACATTCAGTACTTC,CASSPTPRASGGVLAKNIQYF,TRBV4-2,few,TRBJ2-4,TRBD2
TGTGCCAGCAGTTCACTGGACAGGGGCGAAAAACTGTTTTTT,CASSSLDRGEKLFF,TRBV27,.,TRBJ1-4,TRBD1
TGTGCCAGCAGCTTCCCTAGCGGTTACCAAGAGACCCAGTACTTC,CASSFPSGYQETQYF,TRBV11-2,once,TRBJ2-5,TRBD2
TGCAGTGCTGCGAATCTCTACGAGCAGTACTTC,CSAANLYEQYF,TRBV20-1,few,TRBJ2-7,.
TGTGCCAGCAGGAGGATCCGGGCCTCGGGGGATACGCAGTATTTT,CASRRIRASGDTQYF,TRBV12-3/TRBV12-4,.,TRBJ2-3,.
TGTGCCAGCAGTTTCGTGGCAGGGGATTATGGCTACACCTTC,CASSFVAGDYGYTF,TRBV27,.,TRBJ1-2,.
TGCAGCGTGGCCCCCGGGGGCCTCAATCAGCCCCAGCATTTT,CSVAPGGLNQPQHF,TRBV29-1,many,TRBJ1-5,.
TGTGCCAGCAGATGGGAGACCGGATGGGAGACCCAGTACTTC,CASRWETGWETQYF,TRBV2,few,TRBJ2-5,.
TGTGCCAGCAGTTACTCCCAGGGCCGAGAAAAACTGTTTTTT,CASSYSQGREKLFF,TRBV6-5,few,TRBJ1-4,.
TGTGCTAGCAGCCTTGGAGCACAGGGGGCGACCGGAGAAAAACTGTTTTTT,CASSLGAQGATGEKLFF,TRBV7-7,few,TRBJ1-4,TRBD1
TGTGCCAGCAGTCGACTAGCGGGGGGCGGGTCAGATACGCAGTATTTT,CASSRLAGGGSDTQYF,TRBV7-8,.,TRBJ2-3,TRBD2
TGTGCCAGCAGTTCGGGGTCGACAGGGAGGAACACTGAAGCTTTCTTT,CASSSGSTGRNTEAFF,TRBV12-3/TRBV12-4,.,TRBJ1-1,TRBD1
TGCGCCAGCAGGATCTCGGGACCGAACACTGAAGCTTTCTTT,CASRISGPNTEAFF,TRBV4-1,.,TRBJ1-1,.
TGTGCCAGCATGGTGGGGGCAGGAGAGACCCAGTACTTC,CASMVGAGETQYF,TRBV7-9,.,TRBJ2-5,.
TGTGCCAGCAGCATGACAGGGGGCTTTTCACCCCTCCACTTT,CASSMTGGFSPLHF,TRBV11-1,.,TRBJ1-6,TRBD1
TGTGCCAGCAGCCAAGAACGCGAGCAGTACTTC,CASSQEREQYF,TRBV14,once,TRBJ2-7,.
TGCGCCAGCAGCCCCCGGGGGAGGGGATCGATTGAGCAGTTCTTC,CASSPRGRGSIEQFF,TRBV4-3,few,TRBJ2-1,TRBD2
TGTGCCAGCAGTTCCGCACGTCAGGGCTCGAGCAATCAGCCCCAGCATTTT,CASSSARQGSSNQPQHF,TRBV12-3/TRBV12-4,few,TRBJ1-5,.
TGTGCCAGCAGTCCGAGCGACAGGGTGAACCATGGCTACACCTTC,CASSPSDRVNHGYTF,TRBV12-3/TRBV12-4,few,TRBJ1-2,TRBD1
TGCAGTGCTCCAGAGTTAGGACTAGACAACTACGAGCAGTACTTC,CSAPELGLDNYEQYF,TRBV20-1,.,TRBJ2-7,TRBD2
TGTGCCAGCAGCTTATTTCCTGAGGAGCCCCAGCATTTT,CASSLFPEEPQHF,TRBV7-9,once,TRBJ1-5,.
TGTGCCAGCAGTCCCGGAACAGTTCACGGGGAGCTGTTTTTT,CASSPGTVHGELFF,TRBV7-9,many,TRBJ2-2,.
TGTGCCAGCAGCCCGGGGGGACCTAGCACAGATACGCAGTATTTT,CASSPGGPSTDTQYF,TRBV28,once,TRBJ2-3,TRBD2
TGTGCCAGCAGTTTAGATGAGACCCAGTACTTC,CASSLDETQYF,TRBV5-1,many,TRBJ2-5,.
TGTGCCAGCAGTGCGACAGGGGCCGACACTGAAGCTTTCTTT,CASSATGADTEAFF,TRBV6-1,.,TRBJ1-1,TRBD1
TGTGCCAGCACCACCGCCCGATATGGCTACACCTTC,CASTTARYGYTF,TRBV7-2,many,TRBJ1-2,.
TGTGCCAGCAGCGTCCTAGCGGGGGACAATGAGCAGTTCTTC,CASSVLAGDNEQFF,TRBV11-1,.,TRBJ2-1,TRBD2
TGTGCCAGCAGCTTAGTGGGAGGCCCCTACGAGCAGTACTTC,CASSLVGGPYEQYF,TRBV7-2,once,TRBJ2-7,.
TGCAGTGCTAGAAGTCTAGCGGGGGGGCCGACTTATAAAGAGACCCAGTACTTC,CSARSLAGGPTYKETQYF,TRBV20-1,.,TRBJ2-5,TRBD2
TGCAGTGCTAGAGATCTCGGGGAGCTGTTTTTT,CSARDLGELFF,TRBV20-1,many,TRBJ2-2,.
TGTGCCAGCAGCCCCAGTCCCGGGACAGGGAACCATGAAGCTTTCTTT,CASSPSPGTGNHEAFF,TRBV7-9,.,TRBJ1-1,TRBD1